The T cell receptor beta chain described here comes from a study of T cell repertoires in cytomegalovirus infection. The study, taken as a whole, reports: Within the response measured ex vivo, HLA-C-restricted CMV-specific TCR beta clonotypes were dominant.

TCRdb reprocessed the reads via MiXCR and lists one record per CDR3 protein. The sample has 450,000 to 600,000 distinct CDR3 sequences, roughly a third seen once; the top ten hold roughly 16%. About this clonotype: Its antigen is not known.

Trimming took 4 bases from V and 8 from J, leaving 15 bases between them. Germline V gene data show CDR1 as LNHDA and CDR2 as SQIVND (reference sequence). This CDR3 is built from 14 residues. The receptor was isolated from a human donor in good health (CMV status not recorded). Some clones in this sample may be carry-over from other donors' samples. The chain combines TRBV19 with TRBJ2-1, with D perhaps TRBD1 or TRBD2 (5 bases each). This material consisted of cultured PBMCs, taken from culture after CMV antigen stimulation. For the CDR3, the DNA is TGTGCCAGTAGTACGGGACGGCTTGCCCATGAGCAGTTCTTC. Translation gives CASSTGRLAHEQFF.